This TCR beta chain was sequenced during a study of cytomegalovirus exposure and HLA in healthy donors. Study findings and constraints: In a later analysis, V- and J-gene trimming of beta chains associated with a DCLRE1C missense variant, replicated independently.

Germline CDR1 reads SGHNT; CDR2 reads YENEEA. The CDR3 extends over 14 amino acids. The V and J ends lost 5 bases and 6 bases, in that order; junction bases with no gene match: 7. As concerns this clone: Its cognate antigen is unknown.

Primers included in the PCR were 60 Vbeta and 13 Jbeta primers. Measured with immunoSEQ multiplex PCR; TCRdb has only the in-frame clones, and not every one. This table has about 150,000 clones, nearly 80% appearing once. The chain is built from TRBV11-3 and TRBJ1-2, with 9 bases aligning to TRBD1. The TCR sequence derives from a male donor in good health and CMV-seronegative. The specimen was PBMCs. CDR3 DNA: TGTGCCAGCAGCCCCCGGGACAGGGACCATGGCTACACCTTC. It codes for CASSPRDRDHGYTF.